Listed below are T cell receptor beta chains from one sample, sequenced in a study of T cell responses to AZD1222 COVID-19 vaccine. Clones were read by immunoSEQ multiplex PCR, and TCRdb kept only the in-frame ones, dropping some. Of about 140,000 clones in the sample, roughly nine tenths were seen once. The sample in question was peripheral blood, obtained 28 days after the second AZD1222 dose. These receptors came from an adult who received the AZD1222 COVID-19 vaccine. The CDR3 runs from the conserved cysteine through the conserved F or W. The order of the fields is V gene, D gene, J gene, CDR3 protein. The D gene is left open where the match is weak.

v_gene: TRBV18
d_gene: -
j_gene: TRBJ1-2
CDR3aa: CASSEGRDINYGYTF

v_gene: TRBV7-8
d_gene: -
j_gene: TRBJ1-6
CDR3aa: CASTSGRPRNSPLHF

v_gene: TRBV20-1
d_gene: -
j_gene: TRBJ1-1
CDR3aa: CSASDSLNTEAFF

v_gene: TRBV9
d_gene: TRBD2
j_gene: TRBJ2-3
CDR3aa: CASSVGLGLAGPEGNTQYF

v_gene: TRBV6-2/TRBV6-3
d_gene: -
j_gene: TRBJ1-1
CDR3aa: CASSAHRDWEAFF

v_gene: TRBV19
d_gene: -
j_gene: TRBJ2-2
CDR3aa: CASSIGVVNTGELFF

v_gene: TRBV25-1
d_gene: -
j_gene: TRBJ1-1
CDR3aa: CASEPRRESTEAFF

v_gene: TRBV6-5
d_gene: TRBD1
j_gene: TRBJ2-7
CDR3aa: CASSKTGGLSYEQYF

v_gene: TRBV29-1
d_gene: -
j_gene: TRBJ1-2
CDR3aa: CSVVLGAYGYTF

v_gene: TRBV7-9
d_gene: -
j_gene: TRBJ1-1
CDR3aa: CASSPQWGTEAFF

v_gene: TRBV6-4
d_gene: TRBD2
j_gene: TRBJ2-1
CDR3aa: CASSDGTGGNNEQFF

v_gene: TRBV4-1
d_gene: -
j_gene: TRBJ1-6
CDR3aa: CASRQGGEAPKNSPLHF

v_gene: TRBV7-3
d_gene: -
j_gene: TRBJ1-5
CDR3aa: CASSLNLNQGSNQPQHF

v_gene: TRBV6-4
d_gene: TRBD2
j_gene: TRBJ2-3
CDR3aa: CASSEGLAGADTQYF

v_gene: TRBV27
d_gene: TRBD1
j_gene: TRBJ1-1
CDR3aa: CASSPRDRGYPEAFF

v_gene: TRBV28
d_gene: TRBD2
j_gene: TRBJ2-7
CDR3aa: CASSPPGEREGPYEQYF

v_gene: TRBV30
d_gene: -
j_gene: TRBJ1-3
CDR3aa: CAPTGGDLSGNTIYF

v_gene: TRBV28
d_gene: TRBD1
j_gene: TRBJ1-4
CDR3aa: CASRTFLWTGGVGGNEKLFF

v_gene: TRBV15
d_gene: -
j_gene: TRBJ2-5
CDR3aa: CATSSPGPQETQYF

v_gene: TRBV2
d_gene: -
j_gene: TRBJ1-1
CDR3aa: CASRPSGDWNTEAFF

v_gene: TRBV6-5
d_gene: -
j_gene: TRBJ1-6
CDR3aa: CASSPQGRPLHF

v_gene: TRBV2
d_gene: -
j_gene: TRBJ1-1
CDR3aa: CASSYGQNTEAFF

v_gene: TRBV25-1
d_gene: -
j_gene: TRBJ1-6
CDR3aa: CASSELVFNNSPLHF

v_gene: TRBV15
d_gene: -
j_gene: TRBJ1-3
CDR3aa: CATSRDRGNTIYF

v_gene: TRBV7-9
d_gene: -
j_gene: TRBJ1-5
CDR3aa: CASSPGKSARNQPQHF

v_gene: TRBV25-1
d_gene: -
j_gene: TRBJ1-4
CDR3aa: CASRSDGAREKLFF

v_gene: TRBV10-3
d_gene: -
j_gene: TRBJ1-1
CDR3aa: CATLGAGSVLYTEAFF

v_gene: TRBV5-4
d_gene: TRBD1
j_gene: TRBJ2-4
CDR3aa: CASSSGQAGKDIQYF

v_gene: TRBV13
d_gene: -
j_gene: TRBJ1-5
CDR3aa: CASSLGGPTNQPQHF

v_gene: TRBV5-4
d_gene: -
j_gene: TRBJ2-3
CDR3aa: CASSFGVVGDTQYF

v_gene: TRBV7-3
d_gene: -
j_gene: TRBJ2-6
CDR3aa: CASSLTSGANVLTF

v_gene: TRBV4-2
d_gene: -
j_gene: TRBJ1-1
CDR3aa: CASSQDRGSTEAFF

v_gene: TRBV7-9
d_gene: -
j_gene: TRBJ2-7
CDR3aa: CASSLGLPTGSEQYF

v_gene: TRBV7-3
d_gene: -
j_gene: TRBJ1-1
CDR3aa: CASSSENTEAFF

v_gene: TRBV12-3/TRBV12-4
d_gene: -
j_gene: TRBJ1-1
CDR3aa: CASTRDNTEAFF

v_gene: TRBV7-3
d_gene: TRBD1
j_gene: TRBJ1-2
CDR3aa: CASSLFSGTGAGGYTF

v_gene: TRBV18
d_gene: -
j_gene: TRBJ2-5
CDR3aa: CASTVLGSREETQYF

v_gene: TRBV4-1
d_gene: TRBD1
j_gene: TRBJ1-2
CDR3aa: CASNDRGETNYGYTF

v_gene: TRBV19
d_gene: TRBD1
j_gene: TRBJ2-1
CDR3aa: CASSMIGTDYNEQFF

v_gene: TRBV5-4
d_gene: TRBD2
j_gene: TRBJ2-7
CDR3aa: CASSLLAGGDSYEQYF

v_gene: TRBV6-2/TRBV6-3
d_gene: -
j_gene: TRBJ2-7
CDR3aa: CASSSPAGVSFEQYF

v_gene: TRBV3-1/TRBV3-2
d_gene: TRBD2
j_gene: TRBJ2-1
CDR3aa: CASSPRGGLAVNEQFF

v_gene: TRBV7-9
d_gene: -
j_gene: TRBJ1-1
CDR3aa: CASSPLGVPVDTEAFF

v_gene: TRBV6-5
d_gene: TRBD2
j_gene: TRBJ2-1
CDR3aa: CASSYIGLAGSNEQFF

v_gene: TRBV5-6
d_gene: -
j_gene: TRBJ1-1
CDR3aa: CASSSGRWNTEAFF

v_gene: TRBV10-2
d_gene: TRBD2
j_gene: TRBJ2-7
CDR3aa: CASKELAGGRRGLYEQYF

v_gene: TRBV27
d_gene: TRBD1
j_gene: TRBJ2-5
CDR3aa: CASSLKGAWETQYF

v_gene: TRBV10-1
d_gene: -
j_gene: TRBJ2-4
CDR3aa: CASSDAGRGNIQYF

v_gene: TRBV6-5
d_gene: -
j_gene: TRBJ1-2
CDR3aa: CASSSVRDNYGYTF